This T cell receptor beta chain was profiled in a study of T cells in Graves' hyperthyroidism and ophthalmopathy. CDR3 size: 14 residues. The germline CDR1 and CDR2 sequences are KGHSH and LQKENI. Concerning this clonotype: What it binds is not known. This sequence may be a read error, since a much larger clone differs from it by one base.

Amplification of TCR beta CDR3 regions used RNA as the template. HTBI primers were used for first-round RT-PCR of the TCR CDR3. TCRdb passed the multiplex PCR reads through MiXCR, listing each CDR3 protein once. The table shows about 740,000 distinct CDR3 sequences, with around 15% occurring only once. With a duration under 2 months, the hyperthyroidism was newly diagnosed in patients aged 18 to 65. Not enrolled were patients with uncontrolled infection, other autoimmune disease, pregnancy or lactation. The PBMCs were sourced from fresh peripheral blood (more than 8.5 ml). Notes on the study in general: Ophthalmopathy was separated from stable hyperthyroidism by a 13 V-J model.

This chain connects TRBV18 to TRBJ1-5; D call uncertain. This clonotype was sampled from a woman aged 18-30 years with Graves' hyperthyroidism. The sample was blood. CDR3 nucleotide sequence: TGTGCCGGCTCACCGACGGATAGCAATCAGCCCCAGCATTTT. It encodes CAGSPTDSNQPQHF. The variable domain in full, completed from reference TRBV18 and TRBJ1-5, reads NAGVMQNPRHLVRRRGQEARLRCSPMKGHSHVYWYRQLPEEGLKFMVYLQKENIIDESGMPKERFSAEFPKEGPSILRIQQVVRGDSAAYFCAGSPTDSNQPQHFGDGTRLSIL.